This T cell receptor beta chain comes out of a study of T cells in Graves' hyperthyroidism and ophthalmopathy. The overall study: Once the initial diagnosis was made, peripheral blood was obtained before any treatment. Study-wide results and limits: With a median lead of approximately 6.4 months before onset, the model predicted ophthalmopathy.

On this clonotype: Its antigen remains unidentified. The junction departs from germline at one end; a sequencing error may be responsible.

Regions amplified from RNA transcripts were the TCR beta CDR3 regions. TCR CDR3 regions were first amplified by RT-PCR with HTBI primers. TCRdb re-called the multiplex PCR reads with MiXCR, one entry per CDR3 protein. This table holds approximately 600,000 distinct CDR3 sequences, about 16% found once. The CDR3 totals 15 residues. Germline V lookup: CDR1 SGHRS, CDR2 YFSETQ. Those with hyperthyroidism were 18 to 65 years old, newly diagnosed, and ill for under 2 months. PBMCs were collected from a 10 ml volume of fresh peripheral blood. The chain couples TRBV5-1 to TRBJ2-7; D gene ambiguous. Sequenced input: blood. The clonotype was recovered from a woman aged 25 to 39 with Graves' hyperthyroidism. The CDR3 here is CASTHGNDNSYEQYF. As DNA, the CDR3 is TGTGCCAGCACCCACGGAAACGACAATTCCTACGAGCAGTACTTC.